This TCR beta chain was documented in a study of shared clonotypes between healthy human individuals. Study outcomes and limitations: Estimated clonotype richness was generally higher in naive than memory subsets. Sequencing of the sorted subsets was shown by rarefaction to be incomplete despite large depth.

Sequencing was performed with immunoSEQ multiplex PCR; in TCRdb, only in-frame clones are kept and a portion is missing. Of some 2 million clones detected, just under 95% appear once; the ten largest clones hold 1% to 1.5%. The naive CD8 population came from CD45RO-negative cells selected for CCR7, without terminally differentiated effector memory CD45RA+ cells. In germline, CDR1 is MNHEY, CDR2 SVGAGI. The CDR3 extends over 14 amino acids. Trimming shortened V by 8 bases and J by 0 bases, and 13 bases separated the two germline ends. Worth noting for this clone: Its target is not known.

The chain recombines TRBV6-5 with TRBJ1-1; D ambiguous. The receptor was isolated from a man between 18 and 35 years old in good health. The source material was naive CD8+ T cells sorted from blood. The CDR3 coding sequence is TGTGCCAGCTCGCCTCCTTCCATGAACACTGAAGCTTTCTTT. It is translated as CASSPPSMNTEAFF.